A selection of T cell receptor beta chains follows, all from one sample in a study of glioma-infiltrating T cells. One entry per CDR3 protein, called by TCRdb with MiXCR from the multiplex PCR reads. This table has a few hundred thousand distinct CDR3 sequences, about 40% appearing once. Sample: glioma tissue, nonneoplastic brain tissue, or PBMCs (not recorded which). The receptors here all came from a human donor with low-grade glioma or glioblastoma, undergoing nonglioma brain surgery, or in good health (not recorded which). The conserved cysteine and the conserved F or W are not part of the CDR3 here.

length | J | V | CDR3
11 | TRBJ2-3 | TRBV19 | ASSTQGADTQY
17 | TRBJ2-1 | TRBV19 | ASSIAHRRAALSYNEQF
16 | TRBJ2-7 | TRBV6-5 | ASSYKVTPVVSLYEQY
14 | TRBJ2-1 | TRBV2 | ASRGQGMSSYNEQF
11 | TRBJ1-2 | TRBV3-1 | ASSRHRGGGYT
13 | TRBJ1-1 | TRBV27 | ASSGGSLPNTEAF
11 | TRBJ2-3 | TRBV20-1 | SLTDPSTDTQY
12 | TRBJ2-7 | TRBV2 | ASSEGGLRYEQY
14 | TRBJ2-1 | TRBV6-1 | ASSFLFSGYEDEQF
12 | TRBJ1-1 | TRBV20-1 | SADTGGWDTEAF
12 | TRBJ2-7 | TRBV20-1 | SAYPDGSEHEQY
17 | TRBJ2-7 | TRBV7-9 | ASSPPTGGMAAGLYEQY
13 | TRBJ2-5 | TRBV6-2/TRBV6-3 | ASSSLGVAGETQY
11 | TRBJ2-7 | TRBV4-1 | ASSQDLNYEQY
14 | TRBJ2-3 | TRBV7-2 | ASSLGPGSGTDTQY
13 | TRBJ1-2 | TRBV4-1 | ANSQDEDRDYGYT
11 | TRBJ2-2 | TRBV6-5 | ASRGPGTGELF
14 | TRBJ2-3 | TRBV4-3 | ASSQDSRGVGDTQY
14 | TRBJ2-3 | TRBV27 | ASSLLKVPSTDTQY
11 | TRBJ1-2 | TRBV5-4 | ASAPRSGSGYT
11 | TRBJ1-2 | TRBV2 | AVTTENNYGYT
11 | TRBJ2-1 | TRBV12-5 | ASAPDSYNEQF
13 | TRBJ2-1 | TRBV4-2 | ASSPLAGGPLEQF
14 | TRBJ2-5 | TRBV15 | ATSRFKNRVQETQY
12 | TRBJ1-5 | TRBV7-2 | ASSPRNSNQPQH
13 | TRBJ2-2 | TRBV7-2 | ASSSGVANTGELF
16 | TRBJ2-7 | TRBV7-9 | ASSPGPGTGSSSYEQY
11 | TRBJ2-7 | TRBV20-1 | SARKGPAYEQY
12 | TRBJ2-2 | TRBV7-2 | ASSFLTNTGELF
13 | TRBJ2-1 | TRBV24-1 | ATSDPGQGINEQF
13 | TRBJ2-7 | TRBV5-8 | ASSLAPSGIYEQY
13 | TRBJ2-1 | TRBV12-3/TRBV12-4 | ASTPGGLATNEQF
12 | TRBJ1-2 | TRBV7-9 | ASSLGAGEEGYT
12 | TRBJ1-2 | TRBV2 | ASSISQAYYGYT
13 | TRBJ2-2 | TRBV4-1 | ASSTSGWDTGELF
10 | TRBJ2-1 | TRBV6-5 | ASSYSGGKEF
13 | TRBJ1-2 | TRBV15 | ATSRSWTGEGGYT
13 | TRBJ2-3 | TRBV7-2 | ASSTNPAIIDTQY
17 | TRBJ2-1 | TRBV24-1 | ATSPNNLLTPERIYEQF
13 | TRBJ2-7 | TRBV6-1 | ASSPIGQGGYEQY
8 | TRBJ1-2 | TRBV20-1 | SARVHVYT
11 | TRBJ2-1 | TRBV27 | ASSLYLYEEQF
13 | TRBJ2-7 | TRBV7-9 | ASSLAGTVFYEQY
14 | TRBJ2-1 | TRBV12-3/TRBV12-4 | ASSLGWRDRENEQF
12 | TRBJ1-5 | TRBV20-1 | SARGGQGDQPQH
11 | TRBJ2-7 | TRBV5-1 | ASSHGGSHEQY
14 | TRBJ1-1 | TRBV12-3/TRBV12-4 | ASSFRTGSLETEAF